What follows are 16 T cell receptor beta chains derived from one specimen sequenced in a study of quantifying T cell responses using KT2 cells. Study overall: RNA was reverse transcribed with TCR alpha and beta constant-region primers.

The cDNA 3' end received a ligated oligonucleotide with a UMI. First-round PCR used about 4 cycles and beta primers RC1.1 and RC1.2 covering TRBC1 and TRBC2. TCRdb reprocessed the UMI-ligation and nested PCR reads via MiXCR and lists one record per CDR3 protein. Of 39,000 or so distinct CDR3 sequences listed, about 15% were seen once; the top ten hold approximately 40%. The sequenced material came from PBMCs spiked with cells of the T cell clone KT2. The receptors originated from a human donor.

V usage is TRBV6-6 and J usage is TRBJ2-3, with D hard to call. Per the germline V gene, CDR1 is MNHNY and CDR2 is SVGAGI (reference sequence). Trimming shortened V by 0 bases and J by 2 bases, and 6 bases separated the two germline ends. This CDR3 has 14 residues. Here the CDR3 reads CASSYSAFTDTQYF. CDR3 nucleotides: TGTGCCAGCAGTTACTCTGCGTTCACAGATACGCAGTATTTT.

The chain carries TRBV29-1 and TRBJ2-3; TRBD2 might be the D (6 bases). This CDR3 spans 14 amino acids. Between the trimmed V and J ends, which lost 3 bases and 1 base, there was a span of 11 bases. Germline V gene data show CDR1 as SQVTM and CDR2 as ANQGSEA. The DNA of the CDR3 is TGCAGCGTTGAGTCGGGGGTGGGCACAGATACGCAGTATTTT. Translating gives CSVESGVGTDTQYF.

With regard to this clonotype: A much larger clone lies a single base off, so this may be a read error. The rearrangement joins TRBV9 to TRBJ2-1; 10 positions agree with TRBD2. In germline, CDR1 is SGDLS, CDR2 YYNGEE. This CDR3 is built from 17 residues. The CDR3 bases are TGTGCCAACAGCGTAGGAACTAGCGGGGCCTCCTACAATGAGCAGTTCTTC. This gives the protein CANSVGTSGASYNEQFF.

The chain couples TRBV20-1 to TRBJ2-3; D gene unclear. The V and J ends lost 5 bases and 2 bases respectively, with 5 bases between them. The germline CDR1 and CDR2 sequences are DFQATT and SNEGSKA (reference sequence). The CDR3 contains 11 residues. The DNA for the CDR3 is TGCAGTGCTGTCTACACAGATACGCAGTATTTT. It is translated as CSAVYTDTQYF.

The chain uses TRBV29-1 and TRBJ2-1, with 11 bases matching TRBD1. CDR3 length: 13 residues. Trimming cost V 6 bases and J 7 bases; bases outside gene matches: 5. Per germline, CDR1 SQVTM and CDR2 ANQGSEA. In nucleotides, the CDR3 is TGCAGCGTATCGGACAGGGGGCTAAATGAGCAGTTCTTC. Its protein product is CSVSDRGLNEQFF.

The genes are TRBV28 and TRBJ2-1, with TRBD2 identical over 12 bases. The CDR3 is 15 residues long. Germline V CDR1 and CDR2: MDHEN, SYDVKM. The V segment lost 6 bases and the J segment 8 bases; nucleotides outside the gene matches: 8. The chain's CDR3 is CASRGTSGFIDEQFF. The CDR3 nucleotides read TGTGCCAGCAGGGGGACTAGCGGGTTCATCGATGAGCAGTTCTTC.

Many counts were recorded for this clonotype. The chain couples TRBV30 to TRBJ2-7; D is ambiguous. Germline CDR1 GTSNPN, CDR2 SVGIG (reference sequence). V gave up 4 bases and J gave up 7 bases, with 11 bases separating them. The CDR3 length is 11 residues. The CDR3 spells CAWNSHQEQYF. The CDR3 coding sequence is TGTGCCTGGAACTCGCACCAAGAGCAGTACTTC.

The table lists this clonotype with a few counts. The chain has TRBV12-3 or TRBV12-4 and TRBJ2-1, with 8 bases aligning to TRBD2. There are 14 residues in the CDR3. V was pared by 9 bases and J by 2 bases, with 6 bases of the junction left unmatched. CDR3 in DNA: TGTGCCAGTTATAGCGGGAATCCCTACAATGAGCAGTTCTTC. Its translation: CASYSGNPYNEQFF.

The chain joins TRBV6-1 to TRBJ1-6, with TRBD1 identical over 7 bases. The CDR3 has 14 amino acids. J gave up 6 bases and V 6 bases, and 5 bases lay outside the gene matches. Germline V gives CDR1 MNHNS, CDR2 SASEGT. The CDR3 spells CASRVRDSNSPLHF. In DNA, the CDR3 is TGTGCCAGCAGGGTACGGGACAGTAATTCACCCCTCCACTTT.

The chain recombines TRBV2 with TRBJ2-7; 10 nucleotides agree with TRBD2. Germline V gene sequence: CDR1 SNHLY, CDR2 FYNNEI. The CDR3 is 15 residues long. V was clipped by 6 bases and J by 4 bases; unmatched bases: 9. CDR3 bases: TGTGCCAGCAGGACCGCTAGCGGGAGTATATACGAGCAGTACTTC. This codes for CASRTASGSIYEQYF.

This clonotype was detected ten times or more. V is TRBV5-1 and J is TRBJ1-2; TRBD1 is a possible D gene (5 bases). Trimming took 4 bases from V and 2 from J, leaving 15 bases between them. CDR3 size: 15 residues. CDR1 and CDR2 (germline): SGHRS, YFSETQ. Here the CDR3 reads CASSGSRDENYGYTF. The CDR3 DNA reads TGCGCCAGCAGCGGGTCCAGGGATGAGAACTATGGCTACACCTTC.

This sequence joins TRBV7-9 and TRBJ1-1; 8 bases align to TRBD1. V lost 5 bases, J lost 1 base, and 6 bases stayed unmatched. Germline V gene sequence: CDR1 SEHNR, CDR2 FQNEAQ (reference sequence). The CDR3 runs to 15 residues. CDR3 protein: CASSQQTGENTEAFF. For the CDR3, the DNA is TGTGCCAGCAGCCAACAGACAGGGGAGAACACTGAAGCTTTCTTT.

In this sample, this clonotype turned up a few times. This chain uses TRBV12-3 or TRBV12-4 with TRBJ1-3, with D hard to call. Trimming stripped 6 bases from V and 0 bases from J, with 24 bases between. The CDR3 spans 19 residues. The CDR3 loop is CASSREGAGRVLSGNTIYF. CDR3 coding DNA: TGTGCCAGCAGCCGCGAGGGCGCTGGTCGGGTCCTCTCTGGAAACACCATATATTTT.

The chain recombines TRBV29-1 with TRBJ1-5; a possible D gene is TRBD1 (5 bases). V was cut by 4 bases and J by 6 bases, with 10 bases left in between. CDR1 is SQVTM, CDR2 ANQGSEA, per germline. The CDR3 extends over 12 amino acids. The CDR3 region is CSVGGAGQPQHF. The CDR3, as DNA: TGCAGCGTTGGAGGGGCAGGTCAGCCCCAGCATTTT.

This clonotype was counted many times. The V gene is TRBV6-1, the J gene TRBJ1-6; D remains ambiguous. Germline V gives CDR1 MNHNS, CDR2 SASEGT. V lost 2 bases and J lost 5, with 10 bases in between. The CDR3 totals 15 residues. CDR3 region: CASSERTADNSPLHF. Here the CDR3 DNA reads TGTGCCAGCAGTGAAAGGACGGCTGATAATTCACCCCTCCACTTT.

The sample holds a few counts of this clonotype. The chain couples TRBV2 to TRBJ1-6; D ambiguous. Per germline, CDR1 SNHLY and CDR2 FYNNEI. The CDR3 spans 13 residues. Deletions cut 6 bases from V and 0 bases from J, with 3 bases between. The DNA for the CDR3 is TGTGCCAGCAGCAACTCCTATAATTCACCCCTCCACTTT. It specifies CASSNSYNSPLHF.